Below are 11 T cell receptor beta chains sequenced from a single sample in a study of shared clonotypes between healthy human individuals. The data were produced by immunoSEQ multiplex PCR, yet TCRdb's version contains in-frame clones alone and is incomplete. Of about 2.4 million clones listed, approximately 94% are singletons. Input material: naive CD4+ T cells from PBMCs. Subset given: CD45RA+ positively selected. The receptors shown here come from a man aged 18 to 30 in good health. Some clones in this sample may be carry-over from other donors' samples.

The rearrangement links TRBV28 to TRBJ1-5, with D possibly TRBD1 on 5 matching bases. The CDR3 totals 16 residues. The ends were cut back, 5 bases at V and 2 bases at J, with 16 bases in the middle. Looked up from germline, CDR1 is MDHEN and CDR2 is SYDVKM. DNA for the CDR3: TGTGCCAGCAGTCCCCTGGTTAGGGGTGGCAATCAGCCCCAGCATTTT. Amino acids: CASSPLVRGGNQPQHF.

The rearrangement links TRBV5-1 to TRBJ2-3; 7 bases line up with TRBD2. The V segment lost 3 bases and the J segment 6 bases; nucleotides outside the gene matches: 22. The CDR3 is 19 amino acids. The germline CDR1 and CDR2 sequences are SGHRS and YFSETQ. CDR3 loop: CASSWRGRGAGEAFDTQYF. CDR3 bases: TGCGCCAGCAGCTGGAGGGGTCGGGGTGCGGGAGAGGCTTTTGATACGCAGTATTTT.

As for this clone: In the same sample, other DNA sequences code for this CDR3. The chain employs TRBV5-4 and TRBJ2-5; 7 positions agree with TRBD2. The germline V gene encodes CDR1 SGHNT and CDR2 YYREEE (reference sequence). V was clipped by 2 bases and J by 4 bases; unmatched bases: 8. The CDR3 extends over 15 amino acids. The CDR3 DNA reads TGTGCCAGCAGCTTACCTAGCGGCCGAGGAGAGACCCAGTACTTC. Protein: CASSLPSGRGETQYF.

This clone was seen only a few times. Different DNA sequences within this sample yield the same CDR3. The chain employs TRBV5-1 and TRBJ1-1; no clear D gene. CDR1 and CDR2 from the germline V gene are SGHRS and YFSETQ. The CDR3 covers 13 residues. Deletions cut 2 bases from V and 1 base from J, with 6 bases between. The CDR3 loop is CASSLRGNTEAFF. As DNA, the CDR3 is TGCGCCAGCAGCTTACGGGGGAACACTGAAGCTTTCTTT.

The CDR3 protein is CASRGAQNTEAFF. The CDR3 DNA reads as TGCGCCAGCAGGGGGGCGCAGAACACTGAAGCTTTCTTT. V gene TRBV5-1 combines with J gene TRBJ1-1; D perhaps matches TRBD1 (6 bases). In germline, CDR1 is SGHRS, CDR2 YFSETQ. This CDR3 has 13 amino acids. Trimming cost V 5 bases and J 1 base, with 9 bases left between them.

V gene TRBV14 combines with J gene TRBJ2-7; unclear D gene. The V end lost 4 bases, the J end lost 7 bases, and 11 bases lay between the germline ends. Germline values: CDR1 SGHDN, CDR2 FVKESK. This CDR3 has 12 amino acids. The CDR3 DNA reads as TGTGCCAGCAGCCGGGAAGTGGGGGAGCAGTACTTC. Amino acids: CASSREVGEQYF.

This clone has a single count. The chain employs TRBV7-2 and TRBJ2-7, with 7 bases fitting TRBD2. V lost 4 bases, J lost 0 bases, and 3 bases stayed unmatched. This CDR3 contains 14 residues. Germline V gives CDR1 SGHTA, CDR2 FQGNSA. In DNA form, the CDR3 reads TGTGCCAGCAGCTCGGGGACTACCTCCTACGAGCAGTACTTC. Translating gives CASSSGTTSYEQYF. The full variable domain, with the rest looked up from reference TRBV7-2 and TRBJ2-7, is GAGVSQSPSNKVTEKGKDVELRCDPISGHTALYWYRQSLGQGLEFLIYFQGNSAPDKSGLPSDRFSAERTGGSVSTLTIQRTQQEDSAVYLCASSSGTTSYEQYFGPGTRLTVT.

The V call is TRBV25-1, the J call TRBJ2-1, with unresolved D. The ends were cut back, 0 bases at V and 2 bases at J, with 11 bases in the middle. The CDR3 consists of 16 residues. Germline V gene sequence: CDR1 MGHDK, CDR2 SYGVNS. The CDR3 coding sequence is TGTGCCAGCAGTGAATATGTCGGGCAGACCTACAATGAGCAGTTCTTC. Translated, it gives CASSEYVGQTYNEQFF. Together with reference TRBV25-1 and TRBJ2-1, the CDR3 gives the full variable domain: EADIYQTPRYLVIGTGKKITLECSQTMGHDKMYWYQQDPGMELHLIHYSYGVNSTEKGDLSSESTVSRIRTEHFPLTLESARPSHTSQYLCASSEYVGQTYNEQFFGPGTRLTVL.

The chain has TRBV29-1 and TRBJ1-4, with 7 bases matching TRBD1. The junction had 3 bases not matched to a gene; V was cut back by 4 bases and J by 4 bases. This CDR3 region has 13 residues. The germline gives CDR1 SQVTM, CDR2 ANQGSEA. The CDR3 DNA sequence: TGCAGCGTTGCCGGACAGGTTAATGAAAAACTGTTTTTT. Its protein product is CSVAGQVNEKLFF.

This chain uses TRBV5-8 with TRBJ2-7; D possibly corresponds to TRBD2 (5 bases). The CDR3 totals 16 residues. Trimming pared 3 bases from V and 2 bases from J, leaving 18 bases between. CDR1 and CDR2 from the germline V gene are SGHTS and YDEGEE. The CDR3 DNA is TGTGCCAGCAGCTCCGGGCGGGCAGCAAGAACCTACGAGCAGTACTTC. It codes for CASSSGRAARTYEQYF.

V usage is TRBV9 and J usage is TRBJ1-4; D remains ambiguous. The CDR3 sequence is 15 residues long. Germline lookup yields CDR1 SGDLS and CDR2 YYNGEE. V was pared by 0 bases and J by 7 bases, with 13 bases between. CDR3 protein: CASSVGRSGSEKLFF. The CDR3, as DNA: TGTGCCAGCAGCGTAGGGAGGAGCGGGAGTGAAAAACTGTTTTTT.